Ten or more counts support the clone carrying this TCR beta chain. What it recognizes is unknown. CDR3 length equals 18 residues. Germline V gene sequence: CDR1 MGHRA, CDR2 YSYEKL. The V gene lost 5 bases and the J gene lost 4 bases, with 27 bases spanning the gap. The authors produced TCR alpha and TCR beta cDNA libraries with sample barcodes and UMIs by 5'RACE using constant-segment primers. TCRdb fed the 5' RACE reads into MiXCR, producing one record per CDR3 protein. The profile shows 50,000 or so distinct CDR3 sequences, approximately 9% of them singletons. The entry originates in a study of T-cell memory formation after mild COVID-19. Study results and caveats: For contracting clones, CD4+ ones sat mainly in CM and EM, CD8+ in EMRA.

The sample was PBMCs or a T cell subset sorted from them (not recorded which). This sequence joins TRBV4-1 and TRBJ2-7; tentative D call: TRBD2 (6 bases). The TCR comes from an adult woman who had mild COVID-19 (a few samples of this study predate the infection). Cell type and time point are not known. Here the CDR3 DNA reads TGCGCCAGCAGCTACCTAGTCTCCTCCAGAAGCGGGCGGTACGAGCAGTACTTC. It codes for CASSYLVSSRSGRYEQYF.